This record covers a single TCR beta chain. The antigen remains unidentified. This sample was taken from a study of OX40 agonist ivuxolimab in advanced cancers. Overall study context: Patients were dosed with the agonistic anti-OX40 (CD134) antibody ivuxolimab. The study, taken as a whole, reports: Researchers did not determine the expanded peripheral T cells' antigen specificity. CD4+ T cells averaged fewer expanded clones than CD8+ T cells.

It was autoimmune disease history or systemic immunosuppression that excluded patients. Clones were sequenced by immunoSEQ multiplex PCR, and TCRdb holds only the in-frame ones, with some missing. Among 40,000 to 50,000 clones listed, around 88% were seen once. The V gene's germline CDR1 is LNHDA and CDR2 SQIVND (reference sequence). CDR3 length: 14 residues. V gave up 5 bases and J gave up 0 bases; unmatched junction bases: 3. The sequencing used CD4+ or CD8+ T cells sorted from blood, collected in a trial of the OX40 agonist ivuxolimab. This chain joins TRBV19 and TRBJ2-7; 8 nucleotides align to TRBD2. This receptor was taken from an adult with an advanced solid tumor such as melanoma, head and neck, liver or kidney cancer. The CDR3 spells CASSVAGPSYEQYF. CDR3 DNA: TGTGCCAGTAGTGTAGCGGGGCCCTCCTACGAGCAGTACTTC.